The 8 T cell receptor beta chains presented below share a single source sample, sequenced in a study of shared clonotypes between healthy human individuals. Some clones are missing from TCRdb's copy, which holds only in-frame ones; the method was immunoSEQ multiplex PCR. The table has millions of clones, approximately 95% seen once. The sequenced sample was naive CD4+ T cells from PBMCs. Subset in this sample: CD45RA+ positively selected. These TCRs come from a man aged 18 to 29 in good health. Some clones in this sample may be carry-over from other donors' samples.

The chain employs TRBV6-4 and TRBJ1-1; D remains unclear. Trimming cost V 5 bases and J 1 base, with 11 bases left between them. CDR1 is MRHNA, CDR2 SNTAGT, per germline. The CDR3 extends over 14 amino acids. The CDR3 loop reads CASSIGPQNTEAFF. The DNA for the CDR3 is TGTGCCAGCAGTATCGGGCCGCAGAACACTGAAGCTTTCTTT.

The gene calls are TRBV12-5 and TRBJ2-7; D call uncertain. Germline V gene sequence: CDR1 LGHNT, CDR2 FRNRAP. The V end lost 6 bases, the J end lost 5 bases, and 14 bases lay between the germline ends. The CDR3 has 13 amino acids. CDR3 region: CASGRSGAHEQYF. CDR3 in DNA: TGTGCTAGTGGCCGTTCGGGCGCCCACGAGCAGTACTTC.

V is TRBV6-4 and J is TRBJ2-1, with D uncertain. V shed 6 bases and J shed 10 bases, with 22 bases lying between them. Looked up from germline, CDR1 is MRHNA and CDR2 is SNTAGT. The CDR3 is made up of 15 amino acids. The CDR3 region has the DNA TGTGCCAGCAGAAAGGATGCCGTTGAGAGTCGGGAGCAGTTCTTC. It specifies CASRKDAVESREQFF.

The J gene is TRBJ1-2, the V gene TRBV28; D perhaps matches TRBD1 (5 bases). CDR1 and CDR2 (germline): MDHEN, SYDVKM. The CDR3 runs 13 residues. V shed 6 bases and J shed 4 bases, with 12 bases lying between them. The CDR3 is CASSPGGTYGYTF. For the CDR3, the DNA is TGTGCCAGCAGCCCTGGCGGGACCTATGGCTACACCTTC.

V gene TRBV7-3 combines with J gene TRBJ1-1; possible D gene TRBD1, 6 bases. Germline assignment: CDR1 SGHTA and CDR2 FQGTGA. The CDR3 runs 15 residues. Between the trimmed V and J ends, which lost 4 bases and 1 base, there was a span of 13 bases. CDR3 bases: TGTGCCAGCAGCTCCGAACTCAGGGGGAACACTGAAGCTTTCTTT. It encodes CASSSELRGNTEAFF.

Turning to this clone: The same CDR3 is also encoded by other DNA sequences in this sample. V is TRBV5-1 and J is TRBJ1-1; no firm D call. Germline values: CDR1 SGHRS, CDR2 YFSETQ. This CDR3 has 14 residues. V gave up 0 bases and J gave up 0 bases, with 6 bases separating them. In DNA form, the CDR3 reads TGCGCCAGCAGCTTGGAACACTTGAACACTGAAGCTTTCTTT. Translating gives CASSLEHLNTEAFF. The full variable domain, completed using reference TRBV5-1 and TRBJ1-1, is KAGVTQTPRYLIKTRGQQVTLSCSPISGHRSVSWYQQTPGQGLQFLFEYFSETQRNKGNFPGRFSGRQFSNSRSEMNVSTLELGDSALYLCASSLEHLNTEAFFGQGTRLTVV.

This CDR3 is CASSPGLGYTEAFF. The DNA for the CDR3 is TGCGCCAGCAGCCCGGGACTGGGGTACACTGAAGCTTTCTTT. V gene TRBV5-1 combines with J gene TRBJ1-1, with D perhaps TRBD1 (5 bases). Between the trimmed V and J ends, which lost 4 bases and 3 bases, there was a span of 13 bases. Germline assignment: CDR1 SGHRS and CDR2 YFSETQ. This CDR3 is built from 14 residues. The full variable domain, its missing parts supplied by reference TRBV5-1 and TRBJ1-1, is KAGVTQTPRYLIKTRGQQVTLSCSPISGHRSVSWYQQTPGQGLQFLFEYFSETQRNKGNFPGRFSGRQFSNSRSEMNVSTLELGDSALYLCASSPGLGYTEAFFGQGTRLTVV.

This chain connects TRBV19 to TRBJ1-5; D possibly corresponds to TRBD1 (6 bases). Germline V gene data show CDR1 as LNHDA and CDR2 as SQIVND (reference sequence). The CDR3 length is 16 residues. Between the trimmed V and J ends, which lost 2 bases and 4 bases, there was a span of 15 bases. CDR3 nucleotide sequence: TGTGCCAGTAGTATAAAACAGGGAGTGGGGAATCAGCCCCAGCATTTT. Amino acids: CASSIKQGVGNQPQHF.